These T cell receptor beta chains were read from a single sample in a study of T cells in Graves' hyperthyroidism and ophthalmopathy. TCRdb re-called the multiplex PCR reads through MiXCR, storing one row per CDR3 protein. Among hundreds of thousands of distinct CDR3 sequences, roughly 13% were seen once, and the ten largest hold about a third. The sequenced sample consisted of blood. All receptors derive from a woman in her 40s with Graves' ophthalmopathy. CDR3s include the opening cysteine and the closing phenylalanine or tryptophan. The order of the fields is V gene, clone size, J gene, CDR3 protein. Some rows mark clone size as missing; the rest say once, few, many or name a class of expanded clone.

>TRBV19|few|TRBJ1-5
CASSIGQSINQPQHF
>TRBV9|many|TRBJ2-3
CASSPVPTDTQYF
>TRBV5-1|.|TRBJ1-6
CASSLVLAENSPLHF
>TRBV27|few|TRBJ2-7
CASSLRLRTGDGYEQYF
>TRBV7-8|few|TRBJ2-1
CASSSGGIYNEQFF
>TRBV9|.|TRBJ1-2
CASSATGGATYGYTF
>TRBV12-3/TRBV12-4|.|TRBJ1-3
CASSYRSGDTIYF
>TRBV10-3|many|TRBJ1-3
CAISESRPGGNTIYF
>TRBV20-1|.|TRBJ2-5
CSASDRGGSIETQYF
>TRBV28|many|TRBJ2-3
CASSPYRLAGGPDTQYF
>TRBV6-6|many|TRBJ2-7
CASSYSSMAGGDYEQYF
>TRBV27|.|TRBJ1-6
CASSLRGGPPLHF
>TRBV7-9|few|TRBJ1-1
CASSVPGAAFF
>TRBV12-3/TRBV12-4|many|TRBJ2-5
CASSPRGRGGTRTQYF